A selection of T cell receptor beta chains follows, all from one sample in a study of T cell responses to AZD1222 COVID-19 vaccine. Libraries were prepared by immunoSEQ multiplex PCR; TCRdb keeps only in-frame clonotypes and omits some of them. This table holds fewer than 35,000 clones, 80% to 95% found once. Sample: peripheral blood, taken on day 0 of AZD1222 vaccination. Source of these receptors: an adult in good health. CDR3s include the opening cysteine and the closing phenylalanine or tryptophan. A D gene is named only where the DNA matches it firmly. Rows give clone size only sometimes, using once, few, many, or a class for an expanded clone.

v_call: TRBV29-1; d_call: NA; j_call: TRBJ1-1; cdr3_length: 13; clone_size: NA; cdr3_aa: CSVVVVSNTEAFF; cdr3_nt: TGCAGCGTTGTGGTGGTATCGAACACTGAAGCTTTCTTT
v_call: TRBV3-1/TRBV3-2; d_call: NA; j_call: TRBJ1-2; cdr3_length: 16; clone_size: NA; cdr3_aa: CASSRSSGPTDYGYTF; cdr3_nt: TGTGCCAGCAGCCGATCCTCAGGGCCGACGGACTATGGCTACACCTTC
v_call: TRBV2; d_call: NA; j_call: TRBJ1-2; cdr3_length: 13; clone_size: NA; cdr3_aa: CASSYDPIYGYTF; cdr3_nt: TGTGCCAGCAGTTACGACCCGATATATGGCTACACCTTC
v_call: TRBV10-3; d_call: NA; j_call: TRBJ1-6; cdr3_length: 10; clone_size: NA; cdr3_aa: CAIGSSPLHF; cdr3_nt: TGTGCCATCGGGTCTTCACCCCTCCACTTT
v_call: TRBV5-8; d_call: NA; j_call: TRBJ1-5; cdr3_length: 13; clone_size: NA; cdr3_aa: CASLRQTNQPQHF; cdr3_nt: TGTGCCAGTCTAAGACAGACTAATCAGCCCCAGCATTTT
v_call: TRBV6-2/TRBV6-3; d_call: TRBD1; j_call: TRBJ1-2; cdr3_length: 15; clone_size: few; cdr3_aa: CASSYSTGGFYGYTF; cdr3_nt: TGTGCCAGCAGTTACTCGACAGGGGGCTTCTATGGCTACACCTTC
v_call: TRBV29-1; d_call: TRBD1; j_call: TRBJ1-1; cdr3_length: 12; clone_size: NA; cdr3_aa: CSVRTGNTEAFF; cdr3_nt: TGCAGCGTTAGGACAGGGAACACTGAAGCTTTCTTT
v_call: TRBV18; d_call: NA; j_call: TRBJ2-4; cdr3_length: 14; clone_size: NA; cdr3_aa: CASSPPVGLNIQYF; cdr3_nt: TGTGCCAGCTCACCACCCGTCGGTCTAAACATTCAGTACTTC
v_call: TRBV4-1; d_call: NA; j_call: TRBJ1-1; cdr3_length: 13; clone_size: NA; cdr3_aa: CASSQAESVGAFF; cdr3_nt: TGCGCCAGCAGCCAAGCGGAATCGGTAGGAGCTTTCTTT
v_call: TRBV5-1; d_call: NA; j_call: TRBJ1-4; cdr3_length: 15; clone_size: few; cdr3_aa: CASTLSGKGNEKLFF; cdr3_nt: TGCGCCAGCACCCTTTCGGGGAAGGGTAATGAAAAACTGTTTTTT
v_call: TRBV19; d_call: NA; j_call: TRBJ2-5; cdr3_length: 14; clone_size: NA; cdr3_aa: CASRNKGAGETQYF; cdr3_nt: TGTGCCAGCCGCAACAAGGGGGCGGGGGAGACCCAGTACTTC
v_call: TRBV3-1/TRBV3-2; d_call: TRBD1; j_call: TRBJ2-4; cdr3_length: 12; clone_size: NA; cdr3_aa: CASSQLTGPKYF; cdr3_nt: TGTGCCAGCAGCCAACTGACAGGGCCCAAGTACTTC
v_call: TRBV7-9; d_call: NA; j_call: TRBJ2-2; cdr3_length: 15; clone_size: NA; cdr3_aa: CASSLSQVNTGELFF; cdr3_nt: TGTGCCAGCAGCTTATCTCAGGTTAACACCGGGGAGCTGTTTTTT
v_call: TRBV30; d_call: TRBD1; j_call: TRBJ1-5; cdr3_length: 13; clone_size: NA; cdr3_aa: CAWGQGDNQPQHF; cdr3_nt: TGTGCCTGGGGACAGGGGGACAATCAGCCCCAGCATTTT
v_call: TRBV29-1; d_call: TRBD1; j_call: TRBJ1-1; cdr3_length: 14; clone_size: NA; cdr3_aa: CSVVRGLANTEAFF; cdr3_nt: TGCAGCGTTGTAAGGGGGCTCGCGAACACTGAAGCTTTCTTT
v_call: TRBV10-2; d_call: TRBD1; j_call: TRBJ1-2; cdr3_length: 16; clone_size: NA; cdr3_aa: CASSLPGAGGYYGYTF; cdr3_nt: TGCGCCAGCAGCCTCCCGGGGGCAGGGGGCTACTATGGCTACACCTTC
v_call: TRBV30; d_call: TRBD1; j_call: TRBJ2-1; cdr3_length: 13; clone_size: few; cdr3_aa: CAWKRQGGNEQFF; cdr3_nt: TGTGCCTGGAAACGACAGGGCGGAAATGAGCAGTTCTTC
v_call: TRBV15; d_call: NA; j_call: TRBJ1-1; cdr3_length: 15; clone_size: NA; cdr3_aa: CATSRVVGENTEAFF; cdr3_nt: TGTGCCACCAGCAGAGTTGTTGGGGAGAACACTGAAGCTTTCTTT
v_call: TRBV4-1; d_call: TRBD1; j_call: TRBJ2-7; cdr3_length: 13; clone_size: NA; cdr3_aa: CASSQRQGNEQYF; cdr3_nt: TGCGCCAGCAGCCAAAGACAGGGAAACGAGCAGTACTTC
v_call: TRBV12-3/TRBV12-4; d_call: NA; j_call: TRBJ1-1; cdr3_length: 13; clone_size: NA; cdr3_aa: CASSVGLMTEAFF; cdr3_nt: TGTGCCAGCAGTGTCGGACTGATGACTGAAGCTTTCTTT
v_call: TRBV7-9; d_call: NA; j_call: TRBJ1-3; cdr3_length: 16; clone_size: NA; cdr3_aa: CASSPRDGGAGNTIYF; cdr3_nt: TGTGCCAGCAGCCCCCGGGACGGGGGTGCTGGAAACACCATATATTTT
v_call: TRBV10-1; d_call: NA; j_call: TRBJ2-1; cdr3_length: 13; clone_size: NA; cdr3_aa: CASSEGSYNEQFF; cdr3_nt: TGCGCCAGCAGTGAAGGTAGTTACAATGAGCAGTTCTTC
v_call: TRBV2; d_call: NA; j_call: TRBJ2-7; cdr3_length: 13; clone_size: NA; cdr3_aa: CASMVMSESEQYF; cdr3_nt: TGTGCCAGCATGGTAATGAGCGAGTCCGAGCAGTACTTC
v_call: TRBV6-1; d_call: NA; j_call: TRBJ1-2; cdr3_length: 14; clone_size: NA; cdr3_aa: CASSDRATSQGYTF; cdr3_nt: TGTGCCAGCAGTGACAGGGCTACGAGCCAGGGCTACACCTTC
v_call: TRBV9; d_call: NA; j_call: TRBJ2-7; cdr3_length: 14; clone_size: few; cdr3_aa: CASSVQGSSYEQYF; cdr3_nt: TGTGCCAGCAGCGTTCAGGGCAGCTCCTACGAGCAGTACTTC
v_call: TRBV9; d_call: NA; j_call: TRBJ1-2; cdr3_length: 14; clone_size: NA; cdr3_aa: CASSPRGETYGYTF; cdr3_nt: TGTGCCAGCAGCCCCCGTGGGGAAACCTATGGCTACACCTTC
v_call: TRBV9; d_call: NA; j_call: TRBJ2-7; cdr3_length: 13; clone_size: few; cdr3_aa: CASSVGTTYEQYF; cdr3_nt: TGTGCCAGCAGCGTAGGGACAACCTACGAGCAGTACTTC
v_call: TRBV4-1; d_call: NA; j_call: TRBJ1-1; cdr3_length: 15; clone_size: NA; cdr3_aa: CASSQAGGMNTEAFF; cdr3_nt: TGCGCCAGCAGCCAAGCGGGAGGGATGAACACTGAAGCTTTCTTT
v_call: TRBV3-1/TRBV3-2; d_call: NA; j_call: TRBJ2-5; cdr3_length: 12; clone_size: NA; cdr3_aa: CASSRAKETQYF; cdr3_nt: TGTGCCAGCAGCCGAGCTAAAGAGACCCAGTACTTC
v_call: TRBV7-8; d_call: NA; j_call: TRBJ2-3; cdr3_length: 15; clone_size: NA; cdr3_aa: CASSADYSGWDTQYF; cdr3_nt: TGTGCCAGCAGCGCAGACTATAGTGGTTGGGATACGCAGTATTTT
v_call: TRBV6-2/TRBV6-3; d_call: TRBD1; j_call: TRBJ1-5; cdr3_length: 14; clone_size: NA; cdr3_aa: CASSRTGGGQPQHF; cdr3_nt: TGTGCCAGCAGTCGAACAGGGGGCGGCCAGCCCCAGCATTTT
v_call: TRBV5-6; d_call: NA; j_call: TRBJ2-7; cdr3_length: 16; clone_size: NA; cdr3_aa: CASSLGTSRVGYEQYF; cdr3_nt: TGTGCCAGCAGCTTGGGGACGTCTAGGGTTGGTTACGAGCAGTACTTC
v_call: TRBV7-2; d_call: NA; j_call: TRBJ2-2; cdr3_length: 16; clone_size: NA; cdr3_aa: CASRTVRGDRNGELFF; cdr3_nt: TGTGCCAGCAGGACTGTCCGGGGGGACAGGAACGGGGAGCTGTTTTTT
v_call: TRBV7-9; d_call: NA; j_call: TRBJ1-4; cdr3_length: 15; clone_size: once; cdr3_aa: CASSFRGQGGEKLFF; cdr3_nt: TGTGCCAGCAGCTTCAGGGGCCAGGGTGGTGAAAAACTGTTTTTT
v_call: TRBV7-2; d_call: TRBD1; j_call: TRBJ2-3; cdr3_length: 15; clone_size: NA; cdr3_aa: CASSSQGSGLDTQYF; cdr3_nt: TGTGCCAGCAGCTCACAGGGGTCGGGTTTAGATACGCAGTATTTT
v_call: TRBV4-2; d_call: TRBD2; j_call: TRBJ2-4; cdr3_length: 17; clone_size: NA; cdr3_aa: CASSQTTSGGAENIQYF; cdr3_nt: TGTGCCAGCAGCCAAACGACTAGCGGGGGGGCCGAAAACATTCAGTACTTC
v_call: TRBV5-6; d_call: NA; j_call: TRBJ1-6; cdr3_length: 13; clone_size: NA; cdr3_aa: CASSRTEGSPLHF; cdr3_nt: TGTGCCAGCAGCCGCACGGAGGGTTCACCCCTCCACTTT
v_call: TRBV2; d_call: NA; j_call: TRBJ2-1; cdr3_length: 13; clone_size: NA; cdr3_aa: CASSESSYNEQFF; cdr3_nt: TGTGCCAGCAGTGAAAGCAGCTACAATGAGCAGTTCTTC
v_call: TRBV6-5; d_call: TRBD1; j_call: TRBJ2-2; cdr3_length: 12; clone_size: NA; cdr3_aa: CASSFGTGEVFF; cdr3_nt: TGTGCCAGCAGTTTCGGGACAGGTGAAGTGTTTTTT
v_call: TRBV30; d_call: NA; j_call: TRBJ1-6; cdr3_length: 16; clone_size: NA; cdr3_aa: CAWKGVGSSYNSPLHF; cdr3_nt: TGTGCCTGGAAAGGAGTCGGAAGCTCCTATAATTCACCCCTCCACTTT
v_call: TRBV19; d_call: NA; j_call: TRBJ1-1; cdr3_length: 17; clone_size: NA; cdr3_aa: CASSQRSLQGRITEAFF; cdr3_nt: TGTGCCAGTAGCCAGAGGTCCCTACAGGGAAGGATTACTGAAGCTTTCTTT
v_call: TRBV19; d_call: NA; j_call: TRBJ1-2; cdr3_length: 12; clone_size: NA; cdr3_aa: CASNEAFYGYTF; cdr3_nt: TGTGCCAGTAATGAGGCCTTCTATGGCTACACCTTC
v_call: TRBV2; d_call: NA; j_call: TRBJ2-3; cdr3_length: 13; clone_size: NA; cdr3_aa: CATARGGTDTQYF; cdr3_nt: TGTGCCACCGCCAGGGGGGGCACAGATACGCAGTATTTT
v_call: TRBV28; d_call: TRBD1; j_call: TRBJ1-1; cdr3_length: 15; clone_size: once; cdr3_aa: CASSSTQGARAEAFF; cdr3_nt: TGTGCCAGCAGTTCAACACAGGGGGCGCGTGCTGAAGCTTTCTTT
v_call: TRBV6-2/TRBV6-3; d_call: NA; j_call: TRBJ1-6; cdr3_length: 16; clone_size: NA; cdr3_aa: CASSYTGGSYNSPLHF; cdr3_nt: TGTGCCAGCAGTTACACCGGGGGTTCCTATAATTCACCCCTCCACTTT
v_call: TRBV6-5; d_call: NA; j_call: TRBJ2-7; cdr3_length: 13; clone_size: once; cdr3_aa: CASTRNRDYEQYF; cdr3_nt: TGTGCCAGCACTCGGAACAGAGACTACGAGCAGTACTTC
v_call: TRBV28; d_call: TRBD1; j_call: TRBJ1-5; cdr3_length: 18; clone_size: NA; cdr3_aa: CASSSMTSGQGFPQPQHF; cdr3_nt: TGTGCCAGCAGTTCAATGACCTCGGGACAGGGTTTCCCCCAGCCCCAGCATTTT
v_call: TRBV9; d_call: TRBD1; j_call: TRBJ2-7; cdr3_length: 13; clone_size: once; cdr3_aa: CASSRDRGHEQYF; cdr3_nt: TGTGCCAGCAGCCGCGACAGGGGCCACGAGCAGTACTTC
v_call: TRBV7-2; d_call: TRBD1; j_call: TRBJ1-4; cdr3_length: 16; clone_size: NA; cdr3_aa: CASSRDSLSANEKLFF; cdr3_nt: TGTGCCAGCAGCCGGGACAGCCTTTCAGCTAATGAAAAACTGTTTTTT
v_call: TRBV14; d_call: TRBD1; j_call: TRBJ1-1; cdr3_length: 15; clone_size: NA; cdr3_aa: CASNHPGQANTEAFF; cdr3_nt: TGTGCCAGCAACCACCCGGGACAGGCGAACACTGAAGCTTTCTTT
v_call: TRBV5-4; d_call: TRBD1; j_call: TRBJ1-6; cdr3_length: 15; clone_size: NA; cdr3_aa: CASSGGQGGNSPLHF; cdr3_nt: TGTGCCAGCAGCGGGGGACAGGGTGGTAATTCACCCCTCCACTTT
v_call: TRBV30; d_call: TRBD2; j_call: TRBJ2-1; cdr3_length: 15; clone_size: NA; cdr3_aa: CAWSFMGGLNNEQFF; cdr3_nt: TGTGCCTGGAGTTTCATGGGGGGGTTAAACAATGAGCAGTTCTTC
v_call: TRBV6-2/TRBV6-3; d_call: NA; j_call: TRBJ1-1; cdr3_length: 13; clone_size: NA; cdr3_aa: CASSSGHLHWAFF; cdr3_nt: TGTGCCAGCAGTTCAGGCCATCTTCATTGGGCTTTCTTT
v_call: TRBV24-1; d_call: NA; j_call: TRBJ1-1; cdr3_length: 8; clone_size: NA; cdr3_aa: CATPVTFF; cdr3_nt: TGTGCCACCCCGGTTACTTTCTTT
v_call: TRBV29-1; d_call: TRBD1; j_call: TRBJ1-1; cdr3_length: 15; clone_size: NA; cdr3_aa: CSVDRGDRTNTEAFF; cdr3_nt: TGCAGCGTTGATAGGGGGGACAGGACGAACACTGAAGCTTTCTTT
v_call: TRBV29-1; d_call: TRBD1; j_call: TRBJ1-4; cdr3_length: 12; clone_size: NA; cdr3_aa: CSVGGTAEKLFF; cdr3_nt: TGCAGCGTTGGGGGGACAGCTGAAAAACTGTTTTTT
v_call: TRBV18; d_call: NA; j_call: TRBJ1-1; cdr3_length: 17; clone_size: NA; cdr3_aa: CASSLKATNGWATEAFF; cdr3_nt: TGTGCCAGCTCACTTAAGGCAACAAATGGCTGGGCCACTGAAGCTTTCTTT
v_call: TRBV5-4; d_call: NA; j_call: TRBJ2-2; cdr3_length: 12; clone_size: NA; cdr3_aa: CASSLPLGELFF; cdr3_nt: TGTGCCAGCAGCTTGCCCCTCGGGGAGCTGTTTTTT
v_call: TRBV24-1; d_call: NA; j_call: TRBJ2-7; cdr3_length: 15; clone_size: NA; cdr3_aa: CATRETGTRTYEQYF; cdr3_nt: TGTGCCACCAGGGAAACCGGGACCCGCACCTACGAGCAGTACTTC
v_call: TRBV5-6; d_call: TRBD1; j_call: TRBJ1-6; cdr3_length: 16; clone_size: few; cdr3_aa: CASSTRQGNYNSPLHF; cdr3_nt: TGTGCCAGCAGCACTCGACAGGGGAACTATAATTCACCCCTCCACTTT